This T cell receptor (beta chain) came from a study of radiation and T cells in renal cell carcinoma. Study information: Nephrectomy followed 15 Gy stereotactic body radiation by 4 weeks.

Sample time point: baseline pretreatment blood. The treatment denotes: 15 Gy SBRT to primary tumor, nephrectomy 4 weeks later. Blood was sampled at baseline, 2 weeks and 4 weeks after SBRT. Measured with immunoSEQ multiplex PCR; TCRdb has only the in-frame clones, and not every one. In the table there are around 140,000 clones, 75% to 90% of which are singletons. Trimming took 5 bases from V and 6 from J, leaving 11 bases between them. The germline V gene has CDR1 SEHNR and CDR2 FQNEAQ (reference sequence). The CDR3 spans 12 residues. Sequencing was performed on blood, taken from a patient whose treatment included radiotherapy and nephrectomy. The chain links TRBV7-9 to TRBJ2-7; a weak D match, TRBD1 (6 bases). The clonotype originates from a woman between 50 and 59 years old with renal cell carcinoma. CDR3 sequence reads: CASSIQGLEQYF. CDR3 coding DNA: TGTGCCAGCAGCATTCAGGGGCTCGAGCAGTACTTC.